Below, one T cell receptor (beta chain) is given with its context. What antigen it recognizes has not been identified. Qualities for individual bases were not recorded, and no much larger clone is one base off. TCRbeta CDR3 regions were amplified from genomic DNA using the immunoSEQ Assay, a bias-controlled multiplex PCR. In the original analysis: Within the assay, amplification of reference gene primers was used to estimate how many nucleated cells each sample contained. Sequence reads were collapsed and filtered to measure the absolute abundance of every unique TCRbeta CDR3 rearrangement. For each sample, productive Simpson clonality was calculated by taking the square root of Simpson's diversity index across productive rearrangements. In its TCRdb copy, this immuneACCESS table keeps in-frame sequences only and misses some clones. Where compared with another copy, unresolved V genes explain less than half of these, and the others have no known cause. D and trimming were read from the DNA, whereas the V and J calls and clone size are those reported in that table. This sample holds 75,000 to 100,000 clones; around nine tenths were observed only once. The ten largest make up about 5% of the sample.

Whole blood was collected in K2EDTA tubes by collaborating institutions according to the institutions' own protocols. For TCRbeta analysis, collaborators shipped samples in one of three forms: frozen whole blood, isolated PBMCs, or DNA extracted from either of those sample types. This entry comes from a study of blood T cell repertoires in COVID-19 (dated by TCRdb to 2018 to 2021). The study in broad terms: The collaborator samples originated in the United States, Italy and Spain and spanned the acute and convalescent phases of COVID-19. The prospective study material was composed of cDNA or gDNA derived from T cells, B-cell-depleted T cells, or PBMCs. Subjects who had been exposed to COVID-19, were actively infected with it, or had recovered from it provided the deeply sampled blood TCRbeta repertoires that made up the dataset. The repertoires were made available in a free public database intended to serve as a resource for research on the immune response to SARS-CoV-2. Samples came from the ongoing ImmuneRACE study (first 160 participants) plus 1,254 subjects from 6 global collaborators. Nearly every sample came with metadata listing a de-identified subject ID, COVID-19 status, age in years and sex. Where available, HLA class I and class II types were taken from metadata supplied by the sample provider and were not determined by assay-based typing. Study-wide conclusions, independent of this receptor: How much clinical and demographic metadata was included differed by source and by participant, and the metadata was provided uncurated.

Spanning cysteine to phenylalanine, the CDR3 consists of 14 amino acids. Left in the record is the CDR3 DNA by itself, 42 bases read in frame from the first base. After removal of 5 bases from V and 8 bases from J, the junction retains 8 bases not matched to a gene. Reading the germline V gene gives CDR1 SGHRS and CDR2 YFSETQ. The receptor was derived from an elderly woman with acute or convalescent COVID-19. The chain couples TRBV5-1 to TRBJ1-2, with TRBD1 matching 11 junction bases. Sequencing used peripheral blood. The nucleotide sequence is given as TGCGCCAGCAGTTTCGGACAGGGGGCGTCCGGCTACACCTTC. The encoded protein is CASSFGQGASGYTF.